These T cell receptor beta chains were read from a single sample in a study of a mutant IDH1 vaccine in newly diagnosed glioma. Libraries were prepared by immunoSEQ multiplex PCR; TCRdb keeps only in-frame clonotypes and omits some of them. This table has about 46,000 clones, 85% to 95% appearing once. Their recognized antigens are unknown. The sample was PBMCs, taken from a glioma patient whose treatment included an IDH1 peptide vaccine. These receptors all stem from a man between 45 and 60 years old with glioma. Each CDR3 is given with its conserved first and last residue. The order of the fields is clone size, V gene, J gene, CDR3 protein. Clone size is not always given. Where it is, it says once, few, many or a class for expanded clones.

-	TRBV18	TRBJ1-4	CASSRSRNEKLFF
-	TRBV27	TRBJ1-3	CASSFSTGAGNTIYF
-	TRBV4-3	TRBJ2-5	CASSQDFGETQYF
-	TRBV14	TRBJ2-5	CASSPDSAHQETQYF
-	TRBV7-8	TRBJ2-5	CASRKNGLQETQYF
-	TRBV27	TRBJ2-3	CASSSRSSTDTQYF
-	TRBV7-3	TRBJ2-3	CASSLTASGSITDTQYF
-	TRBV10-3	TRBJ2-3	CAVGSTSTDTQYF
-	TRBV7-9	TRBJ2-7	CASSWESGRAYEQYF
-	TRBV4-1	TRBJ1-5	CASSQVFGGQDNQPQHF
once	TRBV14	TRBJ1-3	CASSTTNSGNTIYF
-	TRBV2	TRBJ1-1	CASSEGGGRERPPEAFF
-	TRBV30	TRBJ1-2	CAWRTAGNYGYTF
once	TRBV6-5	TRBJ2-5	CASSYSSGRETQYF
-	TRBV5-1	TRBJ2-1	CASSLVVNEQFF